This note documents a single T cell receptor beta chain sequence. This specimen comes from a study of T cell responses to AZD1222 COVID-19 vaccine. This CDR3 has 15 amino acids. The V gene's germline CDR1 is SGDLS and CDR2 YYNGEE. The trim removed 0 bases at V and 4 bases at J, leaving 7 bases unmatched. Clones were read by immunoSEQ multiplex PCR, and TCRdb kept only the in-frame ones, dropping some. The sample has roughly 70,000 clones; 85% are singletons. The clonotype originates from an adult in good health. The chain couples TRBV9 to TRBJ2-7, with 7 nucleotides matching TRBD1. Sequences were derived from peripheral blood, sampled on day 0 of AZD1222 vaccination. The CDR3 DNA reads as TGTGCCAGCAGCGTAGCCACAGGGGATTGGTACGAGCAGTACTTC. Its protein is CASSVATGDWYEQYF.